Shown below are 18 T cell receptor beta chains from a single sample sequenced in a study of T cell repertoires in cytomegalovirus infection. TCRdb re-derived calls from the reads in MiXCR, one entry per CDR3 protein. The sample includes hundreds of thousands of distinct CDR3 sequences, roughly 24% of them seen just once. Specimen: CD8+ T cells from PBMCs. The receptors here all came from a human donor in good health (CMV status not recorded). Some clones in this sample may be carry-over from other donors' samples.

This clonotype was detected a few times. This rearrangement joins TRBV20-1 to TRBJ2-7, with D uncertain. The CDR3 consists of 15 residues. The germline V gene has CDR1 DFQATT and CDR2 SNEGSKA (reference sequence). Trimming removed 4 bases at V and 5 bases at J, with 21 bases between. CDR3 protein: CSAIFPEARSDEQYF. The CDR3 region has the DNA TGCAGTGCTATTTTTCCCGAGGCCCGGAGTGACGAGCAGTACTTC.

Concerning this clonotype itself: The CDR3 end shows no conserved phenylalanine or tryptophan, and so a read error is likely. The DNA is omitted, as the CDR3 cannot be located on it reliably, and the CDR3 follows TCRdb's listing. This chain links TRBV24-1 with TRBJ1-1. The CDR3 numbers 10 amino acids, ends counted. Looked up from germline, CDR1 is KGHDR and CDR2 is SFDVKD. The CDR3 is CATSDFDLLG.

The chain links TRBV15 to TRBJ1-1; no reliable D call. The CDR3 loop spans 15 amino acids. V was trimmed by 0 bases and J by 5 bases, leaving 13 bases between them. CDR1 is LNHNV and CDR2 is YYDKDF in the germline V gene (reference sequence). CDR3 coding DNA: TGTGCCACCAGCAGAGATAGGTCACCGGGAACTGAAGCTTTCTTT. Amino acids: CATSRDRSPGTEAFF. Full variable domain (remainder filled in from reference TRBV15 and TRBJ1-1): DAMVIQNPRYQVTQFGKPVTLSCSQTLNHNVMYWYQQKSSQAPKLLFHYYDKDFNNEADTPDNFQSRRPNTSFCFLDIRSPGLGDTAMYLCATSRDRSPGTEAFFGQGTRLTVV.

There are a few counts of this clonotype. The chain combines TRBV28 with TRBJ2-7; a possible D gene is TRBD2 (6 bases). Germline-derived CDR1 and CDR2 are MDHEN and SYDVKM. This CDR3 has 14 residues. V was clipped by 7 bases and J by 4 bases, with 17 bases between them. In nucleotides, the CDR3 is TGTGCCAGCACCCTTAGGGGACGGGAGTACGAGCAGTACTTC. Its translation is CASTLRGREYEQYF.

This clonotype was seen a handful of times. The final CDR3 position lacks the conserved phenylalanine or tryptophan, pointing to a likely read error. Because the CDR3's place on the DNA is in doubt, the DNA is left out and the CDR3 is given as listed by TCRdb. The CDR3: CASSQTGEICL. The chain combines TRBV6-1 with TRBJ2-7; the D segment call TRBD1 is taken from the table without a DNA check. Counting both end residues, the CDR3 totals 11 amino acids. Germline values: CDR1 MNHNS, CDR2 SASEGT.

This clonotype was counted a few times. V and J are TRBV4-1 and TRBJ2-1; 8 positions match TRBD1. From germline, CDR1 is MGHRA and CDR2 YSYEKL. The CDR3 totals 16 residues. Trimming at V came to 1 base and at J to 4 bases, leaving 6 bases not matched to a gene. In DNA, the CDR3 is TGCGCCAGCAGCCAAGTCGGGGACAGGCCGTACAATGAGCAGTTCTTC. It is translated as CASSQVGDRPYNEQFF.

As regards this clonotype: A much larger clone sits a single nucleotide away, making a read error possible. The chain couples TRBV7-6 to TRBJ2-1, with 9 positions matching TRBD2. This CDR3 has 16 residues. Germline-derived CDR1 and CDR2 are SGHVS and FNYEAQ. After removal of 1 base from V and 5 bases from J, the junction contained 6 bases not matched to a gene. DNA for the CDR3: TGTGCCAGCAGCTTAGATGGGTCTAGCGGGAACAATGAGCAGTTCTTC. Residues: CASSLDGSSGNNEQFF.

This clonotype was detected many times. V and J are TRBV7-2 and TRBJ2-7; TRBD2 agrees at 8 bases. Germline V gene sequence: CDR1 SGHTA, CDR2 FQGNSA. After removal of 7 bases from V and 3 bases from J, the junction contained 5 bases not matched to a gene. The CDR3 loop spans 13 amino acids. In DNA form, the CDR3 reads TGTGCCAGCACCTTCGGGGGGGGCTACGAGCAGTACGTC. This gives the protein CASTFGGGYEQYV.

This clonotype was found many times. This sequence joins TRBV7-2 and TRBJ2-1; no clear D gene. The CDR3 spans 12 residues. V was shortened by 3 bases and J by 4 bases, with 4 bases between the two germline ends. Germline V gene lookup returns CDR1 SGHTA and CDR2 FQGNSA. The CDR3 bases are TGTGCCAGCAGCTTCACTTACAATGAGCAGTTCTTC. Protein: CASSFTYNEQFF.

J is TRBJ2-1 and V is TRBV9; no clear D. Germline assignment: CDR1 SGDLS and CDR2 YYNGEE. The V end lost 3 bases, the J end lost 8 bases, and 15 bases lay between the germline ends. The CDR3 runs to 14 residues. The CDR3 nucleotides read TGTGCCAGCAGCGCCTGGACCCAACGGGATGAGCAGTTCTTC. Residues: CASSAWTQRDEQFF.

The gene calls are TRBV7-9 and TRBJ2-1; 12 positions agree with TRBD2. Germline lookup yields CDR1 SEHNR and CDR2 FQNEAQ (reference sequence). CDR3 size: 20 residues. J was trimmed by 0 bases and V by 0 bases; bases with no gene match: 9. CDR3 sequence: CASSLAGGLAGLSSYNEQFF. The CDR3 coding sequence is TGTGCCAGCAGCTTAGCCGGGGGACTAGCGGGCCTCAGCTCCTACAATGAGCAGTTCTTC.

This sequence joins TRBV12-3 or TRBV12-4 and TRBJ2-7; D ambiguous. The CDR3 is 14 residues long. V was clipped by 5 bases and J by 6 bases, with 17 bases between them. The CDR3 region is CASSASRRAAEQYV. The CDR3 DNA reads TGTGCCAGCAGTGCCTCCCGCCGGGCCGCCGAGCAGTACGTC.

In its sample, this clonotype was seen a few times. V and J are TRBV28 and TRBJ2-3; D is possibly TRBD2 (6 bases). Germline V gene lookup returns CDR1 MDHEN and CDR2 SYDVKM. The CDR3 sequence is 15 residues long. The V end was cut by 3 bases, the J end by 0 bases, with 10 bases between. CDR3 nucleotides: TGTGCCAGCAGTTTGTTGCGGGGCAGCACAGATACGCAGTATTTT. Translating it yields CASSLLRGSTDTQYF.

Details on this clonotype: The junction departs from the called germline gene at one end, perhaps through a read error. The V call is TRBV7-6, the J call TRBJ2-1; maybe TRBD1 (5 bases). Germline-derived CDR1 and CDR2 are SGHVS and FNYEAQ. CDR3 size: 16 residues. CDR3 residues: CACSSSQVSSYNEQFF. Here the CDR3 DNA reads TGTGCCTGCAGCTCGTCACAGGTTAGCTCCTACAATGAGCAGTTCTTC.

The sample holds many counts of this clonotype. The chain couples TRBV12-3 or TRBV12-4 to TRBJ1-2; possibly TRBD1 for D (6 bases). Trimming took off 5 bases at V and 8 bases at J, with 12 bases between the two ends. The CDR3 covers 12 residues. DNA for the CDR3: TGTGCCAGCAGTACACAGGGTTGGGGCTACACCTTC. This encodes CASSTQGWGYTF.

This clonotype was detected many times. The V gene is TRBV7-8, the J gene TRBJ2-1; possible D gene TRBD1, 7 bases. Trimming cost V 0 bases and J 9 bases, with 15 bases left between them. The CDR3 runs 15 residues. CDR1 and CDR2 from the germline V gene are SGHVS and FQNEAQ. The CDR3 sequence is CASSLARAGGGEQFF. The CDR3 DNA sequence: TGTGCCAGCAGCTTAGCGAGGGCAGGGGGAGGTGAGCAGTTCTTC.

This clonotype has only a few counts. V is TRBV24-1 and J is TRBJ2-7; 7 bases match TRBD1. This CDR3 has 17 amino acids. V lost 4 bases and J lost 0; bases outside the gene matches: 11. The germline V gene has CDR1 KGHDR and CDR2 SFDVKD. The CDR3 spells CATSEYPGQQNSYEQYV. The CDR3 coding sequence is TGTGCCACCAGTGAATATCCGGGACAGCAAAACTCCTACGAGCAGTACGTC.

This clonotype has just a few counts. This chain links TRBV28 with TRBJ2-4; TRBD2 matches at 8 bases. Germline CDR1 and CDR2: MDHEN and SYDVKM. This CDR3 spans 13 amino acids. J gave up 12 bases and V 6 bases, and 10 bases lay outside the gene matches. The CDR3 DNA follows: TGTGCCAGCAGGCGACCGGGACTAGATAATCAGTACTTC. Translation gives CASRRPGLDNQYF. Filled out from reference TRBV28 and TRBJ2-4, the complete variable domain reads DVKVTQSSRYLVKRTGEKVFLECVQDMDHENMFWYRQDPGLGLRLIYFSYDVKMKEKGDIPEGYSVSREKKERFSLILESASTNQTSMYLCASRRPGLDNQYFGAGTRLSVL.